The 4 T cell receptor beta chains in this list originate from one sample, sequenced in a study of response to subunit inactivated influenza vaccine. TCRdb re-called the RT-PCR reads with MiXCR, one entry per CDR3 protein. The sample includes almost 600,000 distinct CDR3 sequences, 14% of them seen just once. The sequenced sample was PBMCs from blood, obtained approximately 12 days after vaccination. The receptors originated from a man in his forties or fifties who received an inactivated influenza vaccine.

This clonotype showed up just a few times. The rearrangement uses TRBV4-2 and TRBJ2-1, with D possibly TRBD1 on 5 matching bases. CDR3 size: 18 residues. Germline CDR1 and CDR2: LGHNA and YNFKEQ. Trimming stripped 2 bases from V and 4 bases from J, with 21 bases between. CDR3 residues: CASSQRQTPNQWYNEQFF. Written as DNA, the CDR3 is TGTGCCAGCAGCCAAAGACAGACGCCAAATCAGTGGTACAATGAGCAGTTCTTC.

This clonotype was seen more than once but under ten times. CDR3: CASSPGLAGGRGDTQYF. The CDR3 region has the DNA TGTGCCAGCAGCCCGGGACTAGCGGGAGGGCGGGGAGATACGCAGTATTTT. The chain has TRBV7-2 and TRBJ2-3; 16 positions agree with TRBD2. Germline trimming cut 5 bases from V and 5 bases from J; bases unmatched to any gene: 7. The V gene's germline CDR1 is SGHTA and CDR2 FQGNSA. The length of the CDR3 is 17 residues.

V gene TRBV20-1 combines with J gene TRBJ2-7; D may correspond to TRBD1 or TRBD2 (5 bases each). V lost 1 base and J 3 bases, leaving 10 bases between the germline ends. The V gene's germline CDR1 is DFQATT and CDR2 SNEGSKA (reference sequence). This CDR3 contains 13 residues. The CDR3 region is CSARGWDGYEQYF. The CDR3 bases are TGCAGTGCTAGAGGATGGGACGGCTACGAGCAGTACTTC.

V gene TRBV5-1 combines with J gene TRBJ2-2; 7 bases match TRBD2. Germline lookup yields CDR1 SGHRS and CDR2 YFSETQ. J was trimmed by 0 bases and V by 1 base; bases with no gene match: 6. The CDR3 has 17 residues. Here the CDR3 DNA reads TGCGCCAGCAGCTTGTTTGGCGGGGGACCGAACACCGGGGAGCTGTTTTTT. It codes for CASSLFGGGPNTGELFF.